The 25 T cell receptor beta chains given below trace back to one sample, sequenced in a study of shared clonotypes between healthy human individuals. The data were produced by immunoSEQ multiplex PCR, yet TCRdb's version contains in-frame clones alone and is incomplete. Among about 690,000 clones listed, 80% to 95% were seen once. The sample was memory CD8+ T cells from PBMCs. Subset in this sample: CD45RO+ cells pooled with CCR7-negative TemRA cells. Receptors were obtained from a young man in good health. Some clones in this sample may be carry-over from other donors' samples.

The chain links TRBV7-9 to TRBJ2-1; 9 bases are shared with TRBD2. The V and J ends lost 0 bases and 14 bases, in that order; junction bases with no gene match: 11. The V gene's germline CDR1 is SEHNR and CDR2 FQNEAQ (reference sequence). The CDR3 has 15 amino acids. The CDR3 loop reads CASSLARAGLAEEFF. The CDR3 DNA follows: TGTGCCAGCAGCTTAGCGCGGGCGGGACTAGCAGAGGAGTTCTTC.

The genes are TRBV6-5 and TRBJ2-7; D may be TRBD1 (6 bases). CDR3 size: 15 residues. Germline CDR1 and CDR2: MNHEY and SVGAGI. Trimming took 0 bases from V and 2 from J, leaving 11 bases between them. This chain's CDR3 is CASSYSDRTAYEQYF. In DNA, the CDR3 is TGTGCCAGCAGTTACTCTGACAGGACAGCCTACGAGCAGTACTTC.

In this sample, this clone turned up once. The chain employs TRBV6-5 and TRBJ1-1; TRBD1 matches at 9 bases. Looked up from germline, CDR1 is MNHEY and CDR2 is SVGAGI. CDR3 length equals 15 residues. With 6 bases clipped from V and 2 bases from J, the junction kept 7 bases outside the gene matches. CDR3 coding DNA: TGTGCCAGCAGCGAAACAGGGGGCCGTAACACTGAAGCTTTCTTT. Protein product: CASSETGGRNTEAFF.

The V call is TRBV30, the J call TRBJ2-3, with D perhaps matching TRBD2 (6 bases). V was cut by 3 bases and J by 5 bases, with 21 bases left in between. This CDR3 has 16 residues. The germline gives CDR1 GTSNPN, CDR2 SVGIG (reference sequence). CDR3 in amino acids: CAWRSRGGIHGDTQYF. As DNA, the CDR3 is TGTGCCTGGAGGTCCCGGGGCGGGATTCATGGAGATACGCAGTATTTT. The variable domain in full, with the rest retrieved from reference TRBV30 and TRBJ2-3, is SQTIHQWPATLVQPVGSPLSLECTVEGTSNPNLYWYRQAAGRGLQLLFYSVGIGQISSEVPQNLSASRPQDRQFILSSKKLLLSDSGFYLCAWRSRGGIHGDTQYFGPGTRLTVL.

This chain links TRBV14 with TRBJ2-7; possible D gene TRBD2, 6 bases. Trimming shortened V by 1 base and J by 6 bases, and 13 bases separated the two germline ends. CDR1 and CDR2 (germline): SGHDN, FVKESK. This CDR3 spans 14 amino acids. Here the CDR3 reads CASSQVLWGGEQYF. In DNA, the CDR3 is TGTGCCAGCAGCCAAGTCCTATGGGGAGGCGAGCAGTACTTC.

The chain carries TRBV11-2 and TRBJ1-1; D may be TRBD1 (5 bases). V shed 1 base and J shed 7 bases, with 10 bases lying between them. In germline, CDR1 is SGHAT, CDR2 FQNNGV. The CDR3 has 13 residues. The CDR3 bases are TGTGCCAGCAGCTTAGGAGGGGCCGGTGAAGCTTTCTTT. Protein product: CASSLGGAGEAFF. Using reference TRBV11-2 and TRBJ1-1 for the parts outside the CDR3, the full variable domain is EAGVAQSPRYKIIEKRQSVAFWCNPISGHATLYWYQQILGQGPKLLIQFQNNGVVDDSQLPKDRFSAERLKGVDSTLKIQPAKLEDSAVYLCASSLGGAGEAFFGQGTRLTVV.

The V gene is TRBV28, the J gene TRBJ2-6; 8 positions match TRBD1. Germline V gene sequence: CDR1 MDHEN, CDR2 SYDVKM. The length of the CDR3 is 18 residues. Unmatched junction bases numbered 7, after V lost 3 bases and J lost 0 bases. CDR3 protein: CASSFPGQELSGANVLTF. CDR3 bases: TGTGCCAGCAGTTTTCCGGGACAGGAGCTCTCTGGGGCCAACGTCCTGACTTTC.

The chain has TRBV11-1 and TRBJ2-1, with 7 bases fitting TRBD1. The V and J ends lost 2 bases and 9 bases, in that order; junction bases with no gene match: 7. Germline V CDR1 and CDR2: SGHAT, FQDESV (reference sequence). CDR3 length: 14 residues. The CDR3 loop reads CASSLMSRGIEQFF. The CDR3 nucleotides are TGTGCCAGCAGCTTAATGTCCAGGGGGATTGAGCAGTTCTTC.

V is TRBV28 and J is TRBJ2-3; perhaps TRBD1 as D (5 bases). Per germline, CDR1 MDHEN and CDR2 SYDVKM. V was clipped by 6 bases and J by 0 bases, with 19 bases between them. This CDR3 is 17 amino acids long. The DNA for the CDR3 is TGTGCCAGCAGGTTGGGGCCCCGACAGTCTAGCACAGATACGCAGTATTTT. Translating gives CASRLGPRQSSTDTQYF. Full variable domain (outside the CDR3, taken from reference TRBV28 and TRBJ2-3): DVKVTQSSRYLVKRTGEKVFLECVQDMDHENMFWYRQDPGLGLRLIYFSYDVKMKEKGDIPEGYSVSREKKERFSLILESASTNQTSMYLCASRLGPRQSSTDTQYFGPGTRLTVL.

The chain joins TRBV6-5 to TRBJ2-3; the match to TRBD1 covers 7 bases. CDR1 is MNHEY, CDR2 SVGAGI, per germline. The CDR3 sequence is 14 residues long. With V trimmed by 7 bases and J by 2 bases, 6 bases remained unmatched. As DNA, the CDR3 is TGTGCCAGCACCCCGACAGGGTACACAGATACGCAGTATTTT. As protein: CASTPTGYTDTQYF.

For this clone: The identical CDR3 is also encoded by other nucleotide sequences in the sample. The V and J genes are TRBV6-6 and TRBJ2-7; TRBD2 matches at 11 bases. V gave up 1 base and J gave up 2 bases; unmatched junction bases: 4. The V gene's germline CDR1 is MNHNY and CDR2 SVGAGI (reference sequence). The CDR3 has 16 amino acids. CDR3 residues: CASSYWLAGGAYEQYF. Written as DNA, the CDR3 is TGTGCCAGCAGTTACTGGCTAGCGGGAGGTGCCTACGAGCAGTACTTC.

The CDR3 DNA is TGTGCCAGTAGTATCAGCGCGGCCAAGAATCAGCCCCAGCATTTT. Protein product: CASSISAAKNQPQHF. The chain combines TRBV19 with TRBJ1-5; no reliable D call. V lost 3 bases and J lost 4, with 13 bases in between. Germline-derived CDR1 and CDR2 are LNHDA and SQIVND (reference sequence). CDR3 length: 15 amino acids.

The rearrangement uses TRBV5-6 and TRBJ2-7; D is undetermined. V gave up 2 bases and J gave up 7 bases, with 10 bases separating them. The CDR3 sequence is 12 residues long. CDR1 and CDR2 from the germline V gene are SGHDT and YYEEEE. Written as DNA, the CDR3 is TGTGCCAGCAGCTTCGTCAGCCGGGAGCAGTACTTC. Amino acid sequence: CASSFVSREQYF.

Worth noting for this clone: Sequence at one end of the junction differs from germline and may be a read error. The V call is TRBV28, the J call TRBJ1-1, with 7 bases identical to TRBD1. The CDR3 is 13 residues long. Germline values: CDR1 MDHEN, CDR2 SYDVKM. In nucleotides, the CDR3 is TGTGCCGGCAGTATCCGACAGGGCCCTGAAGCTTTCTTT. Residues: CAGSIRQGPEAFF.

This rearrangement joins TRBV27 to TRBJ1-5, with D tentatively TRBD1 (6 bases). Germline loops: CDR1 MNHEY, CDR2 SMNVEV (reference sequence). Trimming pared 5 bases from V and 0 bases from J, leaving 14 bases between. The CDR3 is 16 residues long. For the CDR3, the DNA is TGTGCCAGCAGTCCCAGGACAGTTTATAGCAATCAGCCCCAGCATTTT. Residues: CASSPRTVYSNQPQHF.

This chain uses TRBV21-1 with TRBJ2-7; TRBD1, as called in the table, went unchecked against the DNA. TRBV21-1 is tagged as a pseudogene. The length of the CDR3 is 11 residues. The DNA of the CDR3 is TGTGCCATCACAGGGGGCTACGAGCAGTACTTC. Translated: CAITGGYEQYF.

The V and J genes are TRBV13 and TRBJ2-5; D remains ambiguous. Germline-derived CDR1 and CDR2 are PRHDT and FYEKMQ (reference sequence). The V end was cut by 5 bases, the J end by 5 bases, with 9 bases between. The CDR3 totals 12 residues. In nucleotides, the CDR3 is TGTGCCAGCAGCACCCTAGGGGAGACCCAGTACTTC. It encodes CASSTLGETQYF.

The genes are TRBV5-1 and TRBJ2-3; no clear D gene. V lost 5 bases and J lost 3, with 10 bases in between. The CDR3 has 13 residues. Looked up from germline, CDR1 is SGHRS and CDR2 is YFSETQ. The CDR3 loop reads CASRMLKTDTQYF. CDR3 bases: TGCGCCAGCAGAATGCTCAAAACAGATACGCAGTATTTT.

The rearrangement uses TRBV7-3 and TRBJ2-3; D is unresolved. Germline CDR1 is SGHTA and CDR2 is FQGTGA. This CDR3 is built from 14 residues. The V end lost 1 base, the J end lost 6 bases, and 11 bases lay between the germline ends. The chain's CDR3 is CASSLRAQGDTQYF. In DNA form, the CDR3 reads TGTGCCAGCAGCTTAAGGGCCCAAGGTGATACGCAGTATTTT.

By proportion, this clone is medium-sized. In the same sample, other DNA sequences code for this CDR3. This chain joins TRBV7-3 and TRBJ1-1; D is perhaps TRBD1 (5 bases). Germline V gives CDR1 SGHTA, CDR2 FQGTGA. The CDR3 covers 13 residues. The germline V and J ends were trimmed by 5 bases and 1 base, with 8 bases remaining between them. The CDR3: CASSSTGNTEAFF. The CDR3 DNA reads TGTGCCAGCAGCAGCACAGGGAACACTGAAGCTTTCTTT.

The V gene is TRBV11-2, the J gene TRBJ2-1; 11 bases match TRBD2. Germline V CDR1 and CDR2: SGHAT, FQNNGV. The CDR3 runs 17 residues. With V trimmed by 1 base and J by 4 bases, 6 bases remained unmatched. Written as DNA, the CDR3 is TGTGCCAGCAGCTTAGCAGGGACTAGCGGAAGATACAATGAGCAGTTCTTC. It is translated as CASSLAGTSGRYNEQFF.

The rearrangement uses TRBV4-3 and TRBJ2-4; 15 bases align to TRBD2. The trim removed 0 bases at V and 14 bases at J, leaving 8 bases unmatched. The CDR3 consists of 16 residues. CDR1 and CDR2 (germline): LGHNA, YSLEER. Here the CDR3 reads CASSQDPGLAGGPKYF. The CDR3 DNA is TGCGCCAGCAGCCAAGATCCAGGACTAGCGGGAGGGCCGAAGTACTTC.

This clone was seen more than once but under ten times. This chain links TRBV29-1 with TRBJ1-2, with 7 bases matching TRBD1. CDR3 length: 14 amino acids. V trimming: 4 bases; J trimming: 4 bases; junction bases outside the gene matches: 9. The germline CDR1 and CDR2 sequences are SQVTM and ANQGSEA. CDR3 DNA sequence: TGCAGCGTTGTCCCCCCCAGGGGGATCTATGGCTACACCTTC. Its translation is CSVVPPRGIYGYTF.

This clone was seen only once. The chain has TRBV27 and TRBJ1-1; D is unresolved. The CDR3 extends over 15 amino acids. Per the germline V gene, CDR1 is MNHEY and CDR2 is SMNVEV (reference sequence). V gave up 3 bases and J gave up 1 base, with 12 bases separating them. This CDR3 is CASSLVGGGNTEAFF. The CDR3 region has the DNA TGTGCCAGCAGTTTGGTGGGTGGTGGGAACACTGAAGCTTTCTTT.

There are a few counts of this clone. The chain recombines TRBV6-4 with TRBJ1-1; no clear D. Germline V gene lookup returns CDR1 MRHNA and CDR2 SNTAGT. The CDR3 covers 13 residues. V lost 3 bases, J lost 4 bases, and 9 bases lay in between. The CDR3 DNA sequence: TGTGCCAGCAGTGAGGGGAGCGGCACTGAAGCTTTCTTT. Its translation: CASSEGSGTEAFF.